Each of the 6 T cell receptor beta chains below was sequenced from the same sample in a study of T-cell reconstitution after alpha-beta-depleted transplantation in children. Researchers prepared the TCRbeta library using unique molecular identifiers, the study reports. Each CDR3 protein is one row after TCRdb ran MiXCR on the PCR reads. The sample lists about 27,000 distinct CDR3 sequences, 15% to 20% seen once, with 35% in the top ten. The source was PBMCs, mostly from graft donor cells, collected 60 days after TCRalphabeta/CD19-depleted stem cell transplant. The receptors here all came from a male patient aged 2 to 10 who had a stem cell transplant for acute lymphoblastic leukemia, so the T cells may come from the graft donor.

By frequency in the sample, this clonotype is medium-sized. J is TRBJ2-7 and V is TRBV6-6; D perhaps matches TRBD2 (6 bases). Germline CDR1 is MNHNY and CDR2 is SVGAGI (reference sequence). V dropped 6 bases and J dropped 5 bases, with 14 bases sitting between them. The CDR3 runs 13 residues. The CDR3 sequence: CASSLAGLNEQYF. Written as DNA, the CDR3 is TGTGCCAGCAGCCTGGCGGGGTTAAACGAGCAGTACTTC.

J is TRBJ2-3 and V is TRBV2; TRBD1 matches 9 bases. CDR1 and CDR2 (germline): SNHLY, FYNNEI. The CDR3 runs to 13 residues. V lost 1 base to trimming and J lost 10 bases; unmatched junction nucleotides: 3. This CDR3 reads CASSEDRDRAQYF. The CDR3 DNA sequence: TGTGCCAGCAGTGAAGACCGGGACAGGGCGCAGTATTTT. Using reference TRBV2 and TRBJ2-3 for the parts outside the CDR3, the full variable domain is EPEVTQTPSHQVTQMGQEVILRCVPISNHLYFYWYRQILGQKVEFLVSFYNNEISEKSEIFDDQFSVERPDGSNFTLKIRSTKLEDSAMYFCASSEDRDRAQYFGPGTRLTVL.

This clonotype was seen at least ten times. The chain combines TRBV27 with TRBJ2-1, with TRBD1 as a possible D gene (6 bases). This CDR3 has 15 residues. Trimming pared 3 bases from V and 7 bases from J, leaving 16 bases between. CDR1 is MNHEY, CDR2 SMNVEV, per germline (reference sequence). The CDR3 reads CASSFSPRQANEQFF. CDR3 in DNA: TGTGCCAGCAGTTTCTCCCCTAGACAGGCTAATGAGCAGTTCTTC.

The chain combines TRBV14 with TRBJ2-6; TRBD1 is a possible D gene (6 bases). The CDR3 has 16 residues. CDR1 is SGHDN, CDR2 FVKESK, per germline. Between the trimmed V and J ends, which lost 1 base and 1 base, there was a span of 8 bases. Here the CDR3 reads CASSQAGVSGANVLTF. The CDR3 nucleotides read TGTGCCAGCAGCCAAGCAGGGGTTTCTGGGGCCAACGTCCTGACTTTC.

By share, this clonotype counts as large. For the CDR3, the DNA is TGCGCCAGCAGCCAAGGGGCGGGGGGTGTCTACGAGCAGTACTTC. Translated, it gives CASSQGAGGVYEQYF. This chain uses TRBV4-3 with TRBJ2-7; 8 nucleotides line up with TRBD2. In germline, CDR1 is LGHNA, CDR2 YSLEER. With V trimmed by 1 base and J by 3 bases, 5 bases remained unmatched. The CDR3 loop spans 15 amino acids.

J is TRBJ2-7 and V is TRBV5-6; D might be TRBD2 (5 bases). CDR1 and CDR2 (germline): SGHDT, YYEEEE. Trimming shortened V by 9 bases and J by 6 bases, and 19 bases separated the two germline ends. CDR3 length equals 13 residues. CDR3 coding DNA: TGTGCCATGGGCGTCGGACTGATTAGCGAGCAGTACTTC. Translating gives CAMGVGLISEQYF.